A selection of T cell receptor beta chains follows, all from one sample in a study of blood T cell repertoires in COVID-19. Produced via immunoSEQ multiplex PCR; TCRdb's table is partial and in-frame only. The sample has approximately 300,000 clones, roughly 90% seen once; the top ten hold roughly 2%. Sequencing was performed on peripheral blood. These receptors all stem from a man in his late teens or twenties with active or convalescent COVID-19. CDR3s include the opening cysteine and the closing phenylalanine or tryptophan. The D gene is left open where the match is weak. Expanded clones are given a class, and other clones once, few, many or no size at all.

-	TRBV27	TRBJ2-7	-	CASSSPGLLYEQYF	TGTGCCAGCAGTTCTCCGGGACTCCTCTACGAGCAGTACTTC
TRBD2	TRBV3-1/TRBV3-2	TRBJ2-1	-	CASSPGLAGANEQFF	TGTGCCAGCAGCCCCGGACTAGCGGGAGCCAATGAGCAGTTCTTC
TRBD2	TRBV2	TRBJ2-4	-	CASSEGLAERNIQYF	TGTGCCAGCAGCGAGGGACTAGCGGAGAGAAACATTCAGTACTTC
-	TRBV5-1	TRBJ1-3	-	CASSFSAGNTIYF	TGCGCCAGCAGCTTTAGTGCTGGAAACACCATATATTTT
TRBD1	TRBV4-1	TRBJ1-1	-	CASSQRQGVRTEAFF	TGCGCCAGCAGCCAACGACAGGGGGTCAGGACTGAAGCTTTCTTT
TRBD2	TRBV7-6	TRBJ2-1	-	CASSPISGTLVNEQFF	TGTGCCAGCAGCCCGATTAGCGGGACACTTGTCAATGAGCAGTTCTTC
-	TRBV7-2	TRBJ2-2	-	CASRPNLGGTGELFF	TGTGCCAGCAGGCCGAACCTAGGAGGCACCGGGGAGCTGTTTTTT
TRBD2	TRBV7-2	TRBJ2-7	once	CASSSHLGVERERQQYF	TGTGCCAGCAGCTCGCACCTTGGTGTGGAGCGGGAGAGGCAGCAGTACTTC
-	TRBV19	TRBJ1-4	-	CASSLGLRNEKLFF	TGTGCCAGTAGTCTGGGACTCCGAAATGAAAAACTGTTTTTT
-	TRBV7-9	TRBJ1-2	-	CASSLAMYRNDGYTF	TGTGCCAGCAGCTTAGCGATGTACAGGAACGATGGCTACACCTTC
-	TRBV20-1	TRBJ2-5	-	CSASRLQETQYF	TGCAGTGCTAGTCGGTTACAAGAGACCCAGTACTTC
-	TRBV9	TRBJ2-6	many	CASSVRDIWDGANVLTF	TGTGCCAGCAGCGTACGGGACATTTGGGATGGGGCCAACGTCCTGACTTTC
TRBD1	TRBV25-1	TRBJ1-1	-	CASSESPGQAGLNTEAFF	TGTGCCAGCAGTGAGAGCCCGGGACAGGCAGGCCTGAACACTGAAGCTTTCTTT
-	TRBV6-5	TRBJ1-4	-	CASSLTADNEKLFF	TGTGCCAGCAGTTTAACAGCGGATAATGAAAAACTGTTTTTT
TRBD1	TRBV3-1/TRBV3-2	TRBJ2-7	-	CASSQPGTGGQYF	TGTGCCAGCAGCCAACCCGGGACAGGTGGGCAGTACTTC
-	TRBV7-2	TRBJ2-2	-	CASSSFQGLIDTGELFF	TGTGCCAGCAGCTCCTTCCAGGGTCTCATAGACACCGGGGAGCTGTTTTTT
-	TRBV5-4	TRBJ2-5	few	CASSHPGSGERETQYF	TGTGCCAGCAGTCACCCGGGTAGCGGCGAACGGGAGACCCAGTACTTC
TRBD1	TRBV28	TRBJ1-6	-	CASTLIHRGPNNSPLHF	TGTGCCAGCACCCTCATCCACAGGGGGCCCAATAATTCACCCCTCCACTTT
TRBD1	TRBV2	TRBJ2-7	few	CAIDGTGATGEQYF	TGTGCCATCGACGGGACAGGGGCGACTGGCGAGCAGTACTTC